This T cell receptor beta chain was sequenced in a study of vaccination and CD4 T cells after COVID-19. Study background: Stimulation of the cells used overlapping spike peptide pools from SARS-CoV-2 and from the common cold coronaviruses HCoV-NL63, HCoV-OC43 and HCoV-229E. Study-level points and caveats: In convalescent patients, 304 of 307 vaccine-specific clones were mono-reactive for SARS-CoV-2 spike.

CDR3 length equals 19 residues. Germline V gene data show CDR1 as SGHAT and CDR2 as FQNNGV. The J segment lost 4 bases and the V segment lost 6 bases, leaving 14 bases of the junction unmatched. Comment on this clonotype: No antigen is known for it.

Treatment in this sample: approximately nine-day PBMC culture with coronavirus spike peptide pools or control peptides (ViraFEST assay). Sequenced with the Oncomine TCR Beta short-read assay was DNA taken from cultured CD4+ T cells. It was cultured CD4+ T cells from which genomic DNA was extracted. TCRdb redid the calling of the PCR reads with MiXCR, one entry per CDR3 protein. The data contain 7,500 to 10,000 distinct CDR3 sequences, 20% to 30% of them singletons. The receptor's source is a human donor who had recovered from COVID-19. The sequences come from CD4+ T cells from blood, cultured in vitro, collected after SARS-CoV-2 vaccination. This sequence joins TRBV11-2 and TRBJ2-1, with 14 positions matching TRBD2. CDR3: CASSGARLAGGVAYNEQFF. The CDR3 DNA reads as TGTGCCAGCAGTGGGGCCCGACTAGCGGGAGGGGTAGCTTACAATGAGCAGTTCTTC.